A single sample gave rise to the 2 T cell receptor beta chains below, sequenced in a study of T cells expressing NK-cell markers. Each CDR3 protein gets one entry in TCRdb, which reprocessed the 5' RACE reads and gives no DNA. Its table records around 470,000 distinct CDR3 sequences. The specimen was blood T cells: a sorted CD56 or NKG2C T cell subset, CD4+ or CD8+ T cells, or bulk PBMC T cells (not recorded which). These receptors came from a woman aged 45-65 years in good health.

The CDR3 sequence: CSARLVAREQFF. The chain employs TRBV20-1 and TRBJ2-1. Germline CDR1 and CDR2: DFQATT and SNEGSKA (reference sequence). This CDR3 has 12 residues.

The chain combines TRBV12-3 or TRBV12-4 with TRBJ2-2; the TRBD2 assignment by TCRdb is unverifiable without DNA. The CDR3 length is 16 residues. The CDR3 sequence is CASSRGGLVGPGELFF.